A single sample is the source of the 7 T cell receptor beta chains below, sequenced in a study of technical replicates of blood from a few donors. Assay used: immunoSEQ multiplex PCR; TCRdb lists only in-frame clones, some missing. This sample carries around 80,000 clones, roughly 93% of them seen once, and the ten largest clones take roughly 0.26%. What was sequenced was T cells isolated from PBMCs. The receptors here all came from a human donor in good health.

CDR3 DNA: TGTGCCAGCAGCCCGATGACAGGCGACTCCTACGAGCAGTACTTC. Its translation is CASSPMTGDSYEQYF. The V call is TRBV7-6, the J call TRBJ2-7, with a weak D call TRBD1 (6 bases). This CDR3 region has 15 residues. Germline-derived CDR1 and CDR2 are SGHVS and FNYEAQ. The V gene lost 5 bases and the J gene lost 0 bases, with 14 bases spanning the gap.

The chain carries TRBV28 and TRBJ2-7; 10 bases fit TRBD2. The CDR3 has 16 amino acids. CDR1 is MDHEN, CDR2 SYDVKM, per germline. The J segment lost 3 bases and the V segment lost 4 bases, leaving 9 bases of the junction unmatched. The CDR3 coding sequence is TGTGCCAGCAGTTCACACCCGGGACTAGCGTACTACGAGCAGTACTTC. Translating it yields CASSSHPGLAYYEQYF.

The chain has TRBV19 and TRBJ2-3, with TRBD2 as a possible D gene (6 bases). Germline loops: CDR1 LNHDA, CDR2 SQIVND (reference sequence). The CDR3 is 16 residues long. Trimming pared 4 bases from V and 5 bases from J, leaving 19 bases between. DNA for the CDR3: TGTGCCAGTAGTAAAGGTCCGGGACTGGCCCTAGATACGCAGTATTTT. Translating gives CASSKGPGLALDTQYF.

The chain carries TRBV10-1 and TRBJ2-7; D perhaps matches TRBD2 (5 bases). The V and J ends lost 5 bases and 3 bases respectively, with 14 bases between them. The CDR3 has 14 residues. The germline gives CDR1 WNHNN, CDR2 SYGVQD (reference sequence). Here the CDR3 reads CASSHRSSSYEQYF. CDR3 in DNA: TGCGCCAGCAGTCACCGGTCTAGCAGCTACGAGCAGTACTTC.

This CDR3 reads CASSSAGGQTDTQYF. CDR3 bases: TGCGCCAGCAGCTCAGCAGGGGGTCAGACAGATACGCAGTATTTT. The V and J genes are TRBV5-1 and TRBJ2-3; 7 bases agree with TRBD1. The V segment lost 3 bases and the J segment 3 bases; nucleotides outside the gene matches: 7. CDR1 is SGHRS, CDR2 YFSETQ, per germline. CDR3 length: 15 amino acids.

This rearrangement joins TRBV7-9 to TRBJ2-2, with D possibly TRBD2 on 6 matching bases. The CDR3 consists of 16 residues. V shed 8 bases and J shed 5 bases, with 21 bases lying between them. The germline V gene encodes CDR1 SEHNR and CDR2 FQNEAQ (reference sequence). This chain's CDR3 is CASLTLLAGRTGELFF. DNA of the CDR3: TGTGCCAGCTTAACCCTCTTGGCGGGGCGAACCGGGGAGCTGTTTTTT. Combining the CDR3 with reference TRBV7-9 and TRBJ2-2 gives the whole variable domain DTGVSQNPRHKITKRGQNVTFRCDPISEHNRLYWYRQTLGQGPEFLTYFQNEAQLEKSRLLSDRFSAERPKGSFSTLEIQRTEQGDSAMYLCASLTLLAGRTGELFFGEGSRLTVL.

Only one count was recorded for this clone. The chain carries TRBV5-4 and TRBJ1-3; D not resolved. Germline V gene lookup returns CDR1 SGHNT and CDR2 YYREEE (reference sequence). CDR3 size: 17 residues. Trimming removed 0 bases at V and 1 base at J, with 14 bases between. The CDR3 loop reads CASSLEHGSLSGNTIYF. The CDR3 coding sequence is TGTGCCAGCAGCTTGGAGCACGGGAGTTTATCTGGAAACACCATATATTTT.